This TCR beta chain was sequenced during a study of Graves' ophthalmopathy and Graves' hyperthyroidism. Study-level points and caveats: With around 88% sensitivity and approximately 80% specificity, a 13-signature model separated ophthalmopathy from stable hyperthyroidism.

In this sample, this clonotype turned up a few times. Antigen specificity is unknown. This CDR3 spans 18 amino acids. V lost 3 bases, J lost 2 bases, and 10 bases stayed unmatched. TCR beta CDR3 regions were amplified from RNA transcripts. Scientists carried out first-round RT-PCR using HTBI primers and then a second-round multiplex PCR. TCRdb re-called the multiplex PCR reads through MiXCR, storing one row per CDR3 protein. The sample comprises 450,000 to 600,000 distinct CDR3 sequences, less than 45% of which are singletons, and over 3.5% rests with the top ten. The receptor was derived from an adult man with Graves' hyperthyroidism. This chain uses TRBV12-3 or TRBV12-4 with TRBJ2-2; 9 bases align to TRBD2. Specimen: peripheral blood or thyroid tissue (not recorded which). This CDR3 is CASSLEEGGGVNTGELFF. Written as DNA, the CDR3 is TGTGCCAGCAGTTTGGAGGAGGGCGGGGGGGTAAACACCGGGGAGCTGTTTTTT.